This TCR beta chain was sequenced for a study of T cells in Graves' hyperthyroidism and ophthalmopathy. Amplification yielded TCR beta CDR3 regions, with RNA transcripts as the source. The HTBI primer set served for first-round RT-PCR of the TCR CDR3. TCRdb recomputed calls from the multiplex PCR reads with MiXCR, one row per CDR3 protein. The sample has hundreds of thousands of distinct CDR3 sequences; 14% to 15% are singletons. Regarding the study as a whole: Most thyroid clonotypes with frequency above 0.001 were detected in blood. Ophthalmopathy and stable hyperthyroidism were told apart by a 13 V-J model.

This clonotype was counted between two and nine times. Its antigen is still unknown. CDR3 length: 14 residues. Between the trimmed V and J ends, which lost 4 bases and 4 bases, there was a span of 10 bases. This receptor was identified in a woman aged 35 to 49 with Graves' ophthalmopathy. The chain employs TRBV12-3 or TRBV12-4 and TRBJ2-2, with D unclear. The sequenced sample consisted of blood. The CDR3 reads CASSSTPGTGELFF. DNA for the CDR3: TGTGCCAGCAGTTCAACCCCGGGCACCGGGGAGCTGTTTTTT.